The text below deals with one TCR beta chain. This clone is judged medium-sized (0.01 to 0.1%). Its target antigen remains unknown. Qualities for individual bases were not recorded, and no much larger clone is one base off. Other nucleotide sequences from this sample produce the same CDR3. This sample was taken from a study of sequential checkpoint blockade in melanoma (dated by TCRdb to about 2019). About the study as a whole: Patients were randomized 1:1 to first-line nivolumab followed by ipilimumab (arm A) or ipilimumab followed by nivolumab (arm B). Maintenance nivolumab came after each of the two trial sequences. DNA from around 90 pretreatment melanoma tumor samples underwent TCRbeta immunosequencing. Twenty-two patients had matched tumor biopsies taken before treatment and at week 13, after single-agent nivolumab (arm A) or ipilimumab (arm B). Roughly three quarters of the matched tumor biopsy pairs taken before and after treatment were from the same lesion. The paper's findings and limits, for the study overall: The response-prediction model combining TCR metrics and mutation burden needs validation in larger, independent patient cohorts. Among patients in the nivolumab-first arm (arm A), tumor TIL clonality before treatment was associated with response (P = .04). Patients whose tumor T-cell fraction and clonality increased by week 13 were about 30 times more likely to achieve clinical benefit. Within-arm analyses of tumor T-cell fraction were constrained by small sample sizes and reduced statistical power. Tumor T-cell fraction and clonality correlated with PD-L1 staining and CD8+ T-cell counts but not with mutational load.

The CDR3 numbers 13 residues from cysteine through phenylalanine. Only the CDR3 part of the read is kept: 39 bases, read in frame from the first base. As encoded in the germline V gene, CDR1 is MDHEN while CDR2 is SYDVKM. Trimming removed 2 bases from V and 0 bases from J, leaving 2 bases between the germline ends. The immunoSEQ Assay was used to immunosequence TCRbeta CDR3 regions from genomic DNA. Before high-throughput sequencing, the genomic DNA was amplified using bias-controlled multiplex PCR. In the paper's pipeline: To quantify the absolute abundance of each unique TCRbeta CDR3 region, the sequences were collapsed and filtered. Clonality, defined as 1 minus Pielou's evenness, was calculated using only productive rearrangements. Tumor T-cell fraction was computed by normalizing TCRbeta template counts to usable DNA, estimated from several housekeeping genes. A previously published method was used to identify clones whose frequencies were significantly greater in on-treatment samples than in baseline samples. TCRdb's version of the immuneACCESS table is confined to in-frame rearrangements and falls short of the full clone set. An unresolved V gene accounts for under half of the shortfall where checked; the remainder is of unknown origin. V and J calls and clone size come straight from that table; D and trimming were deduced from the DNA. The sample has about 3,500 clones on record, around 16% of them singletons. The top ten hold 13% to 15% of the sample.

The treatment or condition label, read with the paper, signifies: randomized to nivolumab then ipilimumab (arm A) or the reverse (arm B). None of the trial patients had been given prior DNA-damaging chemotherapy. Samples came from patients with melanoma in CheckMate 064, a randomized, open-label phase II trial of sequential checkpoint blockade. Tumor TCR sequencing used genomic DNA from formalin-fixed paraffin-embedded (FFPE) tissue samples. The sequenced sample was tumor tissue (inferred from file names), obtained from a patient given nivolumab and ipilimumab in sequence. The chain was built from TRBV28 and TRBJ1-3; the D gene is not confidently resolved. The sequence derives from a human donor with melanoma. The nucleotides are TGTGCCAGCAGTTTAGACTCTGGAAACACCATATATTTT. Its coded protein is CASSLDSGNTIYF.